This TCR beta chain was captured by sequencing in a study of shared clonotypes between healthy human individuals. V was clipped by 7 bases and J by 7 bases; unmatched bases: 19. This CDR3 has 16 amino acids. The germline V gene encodes CDR1 SQVTM and CDR2 ANQGSEA. TCRdb's table, derived via immunoSEQ multiplex PCR, lists solely in-frame clones and lacks some. The sample contains hundreds of thousands of clones, 87% of which appear only once. V is TRBV29-1 and J is TRBJ2-1; 7 bases agree with TRBD1. The origin of this receptor is a man aged 18 to 30 in good health. Sample: memory CD8+ T cells sorted from blood. Indicated subset: CD45RO+ cells pooled with CCR7-negative TemRA cells. The CDR3 loop is CSAERFSRDRRNEQFF. The CDR3 DNA sequence: TGCAGCGCAGAAAGATTCAGCCGGGACAGAAGGAATGAGCAGTTCTTC.